The next 22 T cell receptor beta chains were all read from a single sample in a study of early stage breast cancer tumors. Here immunoSEQ multiplex PCR was the method, and the copy in TCRdb shows in-frame clones only, minus some. This table has just over 70,000 clones, under 85% appearing once. Sequences were obtained from blood. The origin of the receptors is a person in their sixties or seventies with breast cancer.

The chain recombines TRBV6-6 with TRBJ2-7, with D possibly called TRBD1 or TRBD2 (5 bases each). Germline V lookup: CDR1 MNHNY, CDR2 SVGAGI (reference sequence). Trimming shortened V by 5 bases and J by 0 bases, and 8 bases separated the two germline ends. This CDR3 region has 13 residues. CDR3: CASSEGSSYEQYF. CDR3 sequence (DNA): TGTGCCAGCAGTGAGGGGAGCTCCTACGAGCAGTACTTC.

The chain combines TRBV4-3 with TRBJ1-3; D ambiguous. Deletions cut 2 bases from V and 0 bases from J, with 11 bases between. This CDR3 comprises 16 residues. Germline loops: CDR1 LGHNA, CDR2 YSLEER. In DNA form, the CDR3 reads TGCGCCAGCAGCCAATCAGTCGTCAGCTCTGGAAACACCATATATTTT. Its protein is CASSQSVVSSGNTIYF.

The rearrangement joins TRBV9 to TRBJ2-3; D tentatively reads TRBD1 or TRBD2 (6 bases each). Trimming removed 4 bases from V and 1 base from J, with 19 bases in between. This CDR3 has 17 residues. Germline V CDR1 and CDR2: SGDLS, YYNGEE. The CDR3 region is CASSTEPGGAGTDTQYF. The DNA of the CDR3 is TGTGCCAGCAGCACCGAACCCGGGGGCGCCGGCACAGATACGCAGTATTTT.

J is TRBJ2-1 and V is TRBV5-6; D call uncertain. The V end lost 5 bases, the J end lost 8 bases, and 14 bases lay between the germline ends. This CDR3 spans 13 amino acids. Germline V gene data show CDR1 as SGHDT and CDR2 as YYEEEE. The DNA of the CDR3 is TGTGCCAGCAGTTCGAGGTTGGTCGATGAGCAGTTCTTC. Translation: CASSSRLVDEQFF.

The rearrangement joins TRBV7-2 to TRBJ1-4, with no clear D. V lost 2 bases and J lost 3, with 4 bases in between. There are 13 residues in the CDR3. Germline V CDR1 and CDR2: SGHTA, FQGNSA. The CDR3 spells CASSLWANEKLFF. DNA of the CDR3: TGTGCCAGCAGCTTATGGGCTAATGAAAAACTGTTTTTT.

The chain links TRBV15 to TRBJ1-2, with no clear D. CDR3 length: 12 amino acids. In germline, CDR1 is LNHNV, CDR2 YYDKDF (reference sequence). The V and J ends lost 10 bases and 4 bases respectively, with 13 bases between them. The CDR3 is CAIGDSPYGYTF. Here the CDR3 DNA reads TGTGCCATTGGCGATTCCCCCTATGGCTACACCTTC.

The CDR3 loop is CAMSSGTGLNTEAFF. As DNA, the CDR3 is TGTGCCATGTCTTCCGGGACAGGTTTGAACACTGAAGCTTTCTTT. The gene calls are TRBV6-1 and TRBJ1-1; 8 nucleotides line up with TRBD1. The germline gives CDR1 MNHNS, CDR2 SASEGT. The V gene end was trimmed by 10 bases and the J gene end by 0 bases; junction bases not matched to a gene: 10. The CDR3 covers 15 residues.

V gene TRBV27 combines with J gene TRBJ1-2; no firm D call. Trimming removed 5 bases from V and 5 bases from J, with 15 bases in between. The CDR3 consists of 14 residues. Germline CDR1 reads MNHEY; CDR2 reads SMNVEV (reference sequence). CDR3 coding DNA: TGTGCCAGCAGTCCCTCCCGGACGGATTATGGCTACACCTTC. It is translated as CASSPSRTDYGYTF.

V usage is TRBV11-2 and J usage is TRBJ1-4; perhaps TRBD1 as D (6 bases). The CDR3 has 17 residues. Germline V gene sequence: CDR1 SGHAT, CDR2 FQNNGV. V was pared by 5 bases and J by 2 bases, with 18 bases between. CDR3: CASSLEAGAFTNEKLFF. DNA of the CDR3: TGTGCCAGCAGCCTTGAGGCAGGGGCATTTACTAATGAAAAACTGTTTTTT.

The DNA for the CDR3 is TGTGCCAGCAGGCGGACAGCTAATGAAAAACTGTTTTTT. Translating gives CASRRTANEKLFF. The gene calls are TRBV2 and TRBJ1-4; possibly TRBD1 for D (6 bases). Germline lookup yields CDR1 SNHLY and CDR2 FYNNEI. The CDR3 covers 13 residues. The germline V and J ends were trimmed by 6 bases and 3 bases, with 8 bases remaining between them.

DNA of the CDR3: TGTGCCAGCAGCTTATCCTTGTTTACGGGCTACGAGCAGTACTTC. It encodes CASSLSLFTGYEQYF. V and J are TRBV7-3 and TRBJ2-7; no reliable D call. The germline gives CDR1 SGHTA, CDR2 FQGTGA. V was shortened by 2 bases and J by 3 bases, with 14 bases between the two germline ends. The CDR3 is made up of 15 amino acids. The complete variable domain, with remaining parts taken from reference TRBV7-3 and TRBJ2-7, reads GAGVSQTPSNKVTEKGKYVELRCDPISGHTALYWYRQSLGQGPEFLIYFQGTGAADDSGLPNDRFFAVRPEGSVSTLKIQRTERGDSAVYLCASSLSLFTGYEQYFGPGTRLTVT.

This clone has only a few counts. The V and J genes are TRBV9 and TRBJ2-2; tentatively, D is TRBD1 (6 bases). Germline lookup yields CDR1 SGDLS and CDR2 YYNGEE. The V and J ends lost 2 bases and 7 bases respectively, with 12 bases between them. The CDR3 loop spans 14 amino acids. This chain's CDR3 is CASSVVSGDGELFF. CDR3 DNA: TGTGCCAGCAGCGTGGTGTCAGGGGACGGGGAGCTGTTTTTT.

J is TRBJ2-3 and V is TRBV7-3; 7 bases line up with TRBD2. The CDR3 consists of 15 residues. Trimming took 2 bases from V and 5 from J; bases not matched to a gene: 7. Germline CDR1 is SGHTA and CDR2 is FQGTGA. This CDR3 reads CASSLFGGEGDTQYF. The CDR3, as DNA: TGTGCCAGCAGCTTATTTGGGGGGGAGGGAGATACGCAGTATTTT.

The chain links TRBV7-9 to TRBJ2-5; D gene ambiguous. CDR1 and CDR2 from the germline V gene are SEHNR and FQNEAQ (reference sequence). Trimming shortened V by 5 bases and J by 1 base, and 11 bases separated the two germline ends. This CDR3 comprises 14 residues. DNA of the CDR3: TGTGCCAGCAGCCTCGCGGCCTTCCAAGAGACCCAGTACTTC. Protein product: CASSLAAFQETQYF.

The chain links TRBV6-6 to TRBJ2-7, with D unclear. The ends were cut back, 5 bases at V and 7 bases at J, with 9 bases in the middle. This CDR3 is 11 amino acids long. CDR1 and CDR2 (germline): MNHNY, SVGAGI (reference sequence). CDR3 DNA sequence: TGTGCCAGCAGTCCGGCCAATGAGCAGTACTTC. This sequence encodes CASSPANEQYF.

V gene TRBV2 combines with J gene TRBJ2-5; D is unclear. This CDR3 spans 13 amino acids. Trimming stripped 6 bases from V and 1 base from J, with 9 bases between. Germline V gene lookup returns CDR1 SNHLY and CDR2 FYNNEI. The CDR3 here is CASSALGQETQYF. CDR3 coding DNA: TGTGCCAGCAGCGCACTCGGCCAAGAGACCCAGTACTTC.

This clone was seen a handful of times. This chain uses TRBV21-1 with TRBJ2-2; the table calls TRBD2, which could not be checked here. TRBV21-1 is reported as a pseudogene. This CDR3 spans 15 amino acids. CDR3 DNA sequence: TGTGCCAGCAGCTCACCTGGGAGAAACACCGGGGAGCTGTTTTTT. Amino acid sequence: CASSSPGRNTGELFF.

The chain joins TRBV19 to TRBJ2-5; D might be TRBD1 or TRBD2, each matching 5 bases. The V gene's germline CDR1 is LNHDA and CDR2 SQIVND (reference sequence). Trimming shortened V by 3 bases and J by 5 bases, and 19 bases separated the two germline ends. This CDR3 is 16 amino acids long. CDR3 sequence: CASSISRSGRGETQYF. DNA of the CDR3: TGTGCCAGTAGTATTTCGCGATCAGGGCGCGGGGAGACCCAGTACTTC.

CDR3 sequence reads: CASSSLDGYEQYF. CDR3 nucleotides: TGTGCCAGCAGCTCCCTAGACGGCTACGAGCAGTACTTC. The chain uses TRBV5-4 and TRBJ2-7, with D unclear. The CDR3 length is 13 residues. Germline V gene data show CDR1 as SGHNT and CDR2 as YYREEE (reference sequence). V was cut by 3 bases and J by 3 bases, with 10 bases left in between.

The V call is TRBV19, the J call TRBJ2-2; TRBD2 aligns across 7 bases. The length of the CDR3 is 14 residues. J lost 0 bases, V lost 6 bases, and 1 base had no gene match. CDR1 and CDR2 (germline): LNHDA, SQIVND (reference sequence). CDR3 nucleotide sequence: TGTGCCAGTAGCGGACTAGCGAACACCGGGGAGCTGTTTTTT. It is translated as CASSGLANTGELFF.

This chain uses TRBV6-1 with TRBJ2-1, with D tentatively TRBD2 (6 bases). Looked up from germline, CDR1 is MNHNS and CDR2 is SASEGT. Trimming cost V 2 bases and J 1 base, with 9 bases left between them. CDR3 length equals 15 residues. The CDR3 region has the DNA TGTGCCAGCAGTGAAAAGGGAGGATCCTACAATGAGCAGTTCTTC. Amino acids: CASSEKGGSYNEQFF.

The chain links TRBV6-4 to TRBJ1-1, with TRBD1 as a possible D gene (5 bases). The CDR3 runs to 12 residues. V was trimmed by 0 bases and J by 11 bases, leaving 10 bases between them. Germline V CDR1 and CDR2: MRHNA, SNTAGT. The chain's CDR3 is CASSDSGGSAFF. In DNA, the CDR3 is TGTGCCAGCAGTGACTCGGGGGGGTCCGCTTTCTTT.